One sample yielded the 27 T cell receptor beta chains listed below, sequenced in a study of blood T cell repertoires in COVID-19. Data came from immunoSEQ multiplex PCR; TCRdb stores just in-frame clones and leaves some out. The top ten clones hold almost 1.5% of a sample with 250,000 to 350,000 clones, 70% to 85% of them seen once. Sequencing was carried out using peripheral blood. Receptors originate from a human donor with COVID-19, enrolled during active disease. The donor label of this sample is uncertain.

V usage is TRBV27 and J usage is TRBJ1-4, with TRBD1 identical over 8 bases. V was pared by 6 bases and J by 7 bases, with 10 bases of the junction left unmatched. The CDR3 is made up of 15 amino acids. Per the germline V gene, CDR1 is MNHEY and CDR2 is SMNVEV (reference sequence). The CDR3 sequence is CASRPVTGGREKLFF. CDR3 DNA sequence: TGTGCCAGCAGACCCGTCACAGGGGGGCGTGAAAAACTGTTTTTT. Based on the CDR3 plus reference TRBV27 and TRBJ1-4, the full variable domain is EAQVTQNPRYLITVTGKKLTVTCSQNMNHEYMSWYRQDPGLGLRQIYYSMNVEVTDKGDVPEGYKVSRKEKRNFPLILESPSPNQTSLYFCASRPVTGGREKLFFGSGTQLSVL.

V and J are TRBV2 and TRBJ1-2, with unresolved D. This CDR3 is 11 amino acids long. V was cut by 7 bases and J by 5 bases, with 8 bases left in between. Germline V gives CDR1 SNHLY, CDR2 FYNNEI. The CDR3 DNA reads as TGTGCCAGCACTGAGTTATATGGCTACACCTTC. It codes for CASTELYGYTF.

This rearrangement joins TRBV6-5 to TRBJ1-1, with TRBD1 identical over 8 bases. Germline V lookup: CDR1 MNHEY, CDR2 SVGAGI. V gave up 7 bases and J gave up 1 base; unmatched junction bases: 5. CDR3 length equals 14 residues. The CDR3 coding sequence is TGTGCCAGCACCAACAGGGGGTGGAACACTGAAGCTTTCTTT. Protein sequence: CASTNRGWNTEAFF.

The DNA for the CDR3 is TGTGCCAGCAGCTTCGGGACTCTCTCCTACGAGCAGTACTTC. Translation: CASSFGTLSYEQYF. This chain joins TRBV7-2 and TRBJ2-7; TRBD2 is a possible D gene (6 bases). Germline V CDR1 and CDR2: SGHTA, FQGNSA. The CDR3 contains 14 residues. V was clipped by 3 bases and J by 0 bases, with 9 bases between them.

V usage is TRBV4-3 and J usage is TRBJ2-7, with D perhaps TRBD1 (7 bases). V was trimmed by 0 bases and J by 2 bases, leaving 11 bases between them. The CDR3 is 15 residues long. The germline V gene has CDR1 LGHNA and CDR2 YSLEER. The CDR3 DNA reads TGCGCCAGCAGCCAAGACGGAGGGGGCGCCTACGAGCAGTACTTC. It specifies CASSQDGGGAYEQYF.

This chain uses TRBV15 with TRBJ2-7, with D hard to call. The V end lost 0 bases, the J end lost 10 bases, and 10 bases lay between the germline ends. The germline V gene encodes CDR1 LNHNV and CDR2 YYDKDF (reference sequence). CDR3 length: 12 residues. The CDR3 is CATSRDLAVQYF. DNA for the CDR3: TGTGCCACCAGCAGAGATTTGGCGGTTCAGTACTTC.

This rearrangement joins TRBV7-2 to TRBJ2-7; 12 bases fit TRBD2. The CDR3 is made up of 15 amino acids. Germline CDR1 is SGHTA and CDR2 is FQGNSA. V lost 5 bases to trimming and J lost 5 bases; unmatched junction nucleotides: 7. CDR3 loop: CASSPTSGRQHEQYF. The DNA for the CDR3 is TGTGCCAGCAGCCCGACTAGCGGGAGACAACACGAGCAGTACTTC.

The chain recombines TRBV19 with TRBJ1-4; weak D call: TRBD1 (6 bases). This CDR3 spans 15 amino acids. CDR1 and CDR2 (germline): LNHDA, SQIVND (reference sequence). V was cut by 5 bases and J by 1 base, with 11 bases left in between. The CDR3 loop reads CASSQGLRTNEKLFF. The CDR3 DNA follows: TGTGCCAGTAGTCAGGGGCTGCGAACTAATGAAAAACTGTTTTTT.

The V gene is TRBV18, the J gene TRBJ2-1; D uncertain. CDR3 length equals 12 residues. V was trimmed by 4 bases and J by 9 bases, leaving 10 bases between them. Germline V CDR1 and CDR2: KGHSH, LQKENI. Here the CDR3 DNA reads TGTGCCAGCTCACTTATATCTTCTGAGCAGTTCTTC. This encodes CASSLISSEQFF.

The chain uses TRBV2 and TRBJ1-2; 7 bases are a match to TRBD1. Trimming cost V 6 bases and J 0 bases; bases outside gene matches: 4. The CDR3 contains 14 residues. CDR1 SNHLY and CDR2 FYNNEI come from the germline V gene. The CDR3 DNA sequence: TGTGCCAGCAGGAGGGGGACAGCTAACTATGGCTACACCTTC. This encodes CASRRGTANYGYTF.

The chain joins TRBV19 to TRBJ1-4; TRBD1 might be the D (5 bases). Trimming cost V 5 bases and J 0 bases, with 7 bases left between them. This CDR3 is 14 amino acids long. Germline V gene lookup returns CDR1 LNHDA and CDR2 SQIVND (reference sequence). The CDR3 protein is CASSQQATNEKLFF. In DNA form, the CDR3 reads TGTGCCAGTAGTCAACAGGCAACTAATGAAAAACTGTTTTTT.

This chain joins TRBV3-1 (or the pseudogene TRBV3-2) and TRBJ1-1; TRBD1 agrees at 7 bases. J lost 7 bases, V lost 4 bases, and 6 bases had no gene match. The CDR3 runs 13 residues. CDR1 and CDR2 (germline): LGHDT, YNNKEL (reference sequence). Here the CDR3 DNA reads TGTGCCAGCAGCCTCGGCAGGGGGAATGAAGCTTTCTTT. Amino acids: CASSLGRGNEAFF.

In its sample, this clone was seen once. The chain couples TRBV5-1 to TRBJ2-1; 13 bases agree with TRBD2. The germline gives CDR1 SGHRS, CDR2 YFSETQ. J lost 9 bases, V lost 6 bases, and 15 bases had no gene match. The CDR3 consists of 17 residues. This chain's CDR3 is CASIGVTSGRATGEQFF. CDR3 DNA sequence: TGCGCCAGCATAGGAGTTACTAGCGGGAGGGCAACGGGTGAGCAGTTCTTC.

The chain combines TRBV7-9 with TRBJ2-7; perhaps TRBD1 as D (6 bases). Deletions cut 5 bases from V and 3 bases from J, with 20 bases between. The CDR3 is made up of 16 amino acids. Germline CDR1 reads SEHNR; CDR2 reads FQNEAQ (reference sequence). Written as DNA, the CDR3 is TGTGCCAGCAGCCCAGCCGGGACACCTTCAGACTACGAGCAGTACTTC. Translating it yields CASSPAGTPSDYEQYF.

The chain recombines TRBV3-1 (or the pseudogene TRBV3-2) with TRBJ1-2; 8 nucleotides agree with TRBD1. The V gene end was trimmed by 0 bases and the J gene end by 5 bases; junction bases not matched to a gene: 11. CDR1 LGHDT and CDR2 YNNKEL come from the germline V gene (reference sequence). The length of the CDR3 is 17 residues. The CDR3 loop is CASSQDSGTGSLYGYTF. The CDR3 DNA is TGTGCCAGCAGCCAAGATTCCGGGACAGGTTCTTTGTATGGCTACACCTTC.

The chain links TRBV19 to TRBJ2-2; D may be TRBD2 (6 bases). In germline, CDR1 is LNHDA, CDR2 SQIVND (reference sequence). CDR3 length: 14 amino acids. V was clipped by 7 bases and J by 0 bases, with 9 bases between them. The CDR3 reads CASTTRPNTGELFF. The CDR3 DNA is TGTGCCAGTACGACTAGACCGAACACCGGGGAGCTGTTTTTT.

Worth noting for this clone: Other nucleotide sequences in the sample specify the same CDR3. V is TRBV5-1 and J is TRBJ2-1; TRBD2 matches 12 bases. Unmatched junction bases numbered 3, after V lost 0 bases and J lost 8 bases. Germline V gives CDR1 SGHRS, CDR2 YFSETQ. The CDR3 runs to 15 residues. CDR3 sequence: CASSLGLAGVDEQFF. The CDR3 nucleotides read TGCGCCAGCAGCTTGGGACTAGCGGGAGTGGATGAGCAGTTCTTC.

The chain uses TRBV29-1 and TRBJ2-3, with TRBD1 matching 8 bases. The CDR3 sequence is 13 residues long. V gave up 6 bases and J gave up 3 bases; unmatched junction bases: 5. Germline V CDR1 and CDR2: SQVTM, ANQGSEA. The CDR3 region has the DNA TGCAGCGTCTCGGGACAGGTAACAGATACGCAGTATTTT. Translated: CSVSGQVTDTQYF.

This chain uses TRBV6-5 with TRBJ1-2; 8 nucleotides align to TRBD1. The V gene end was trimmed by 6 bases and the J gene end by 10 bases; junction bases not matched to a gene: 16. The CDR3 consists of 15 residues. The germline gives CDR1 MNHEY, CDR2 SVGAGI. CDR3 in amino acids: CASRKGQAQTVSYTF. CDR3 nucleotides: TGTGCCAGCAGGAAGGGACAGGCTCAGACGGTCTCCTACACCTTC.

V and J are TRBV7-9 and TRBJ2-7; 15 positions agree with TRBD2. The CDR3 contains 18 residues. The germline CDR1 and CDR2 sequences are SEHNR and FQNEAQ (reference sequence). J gave up 6 bases and V 4 bases, and 13 bases lay outside the gene matches. The CDR3 region has the DNA TGTGCCAGCAGCTCCCAACGGACTAGCGGGAGGGCCCGTTCCGAGCAGTACTTC. Encoded protein: CASSSQRTSGRARSEQYF.

The chain carries TRBV6-2 or TRBV6-3 and TRBJ1-1, with 9 nucleotides matching TRBD1. The V and J ends lost 5 bases and 5 bases, in that order; junction bases with no gene match: 6. Per germline, CDR1 MNHEY and CDR2 SVGEGT. The CDR3 runs to 14 residues. CDR3: CASSGTGGRTEAFF. The DNA of the CDR3 is TGTGCCAGCAGTGGCACAGGGGGCAGGACTGAAGCTTTCTTT.

The V and J genes are TRBV28 and TRBJ1-1; 11 bases map to TRBD1. CDR3 length: 16 amino acids. The V gene end was trimmed by 5 bases and the J gene end by 3 bases; junction bases not matched to a gene: 8. Germline-derived CDR1 and CDR2 are MDHEN and SYDVKM. As DNA, the CDR3 is TGTGCCAGCAGTCCCATACTGGACAGGGGGCACACTGAAGCTTTCTTT. Translating it yields CASSPILDRGHTEAFF.

V gene TRBV19 combines with J gene TRBJ2-1, with 9 bases fitting TRBD2. The V segment lost 4 bases and the J segment 4 bases; nucleotides outside the gene matches: 8. Germline CDR1 reads LNHDA; CDR2 reads SQIVND (reference sequence). This CDR3 comprises 16 residues. CDR3 in amino acids: CASSRGAGGRYNEQFF. CDR3 nucleotides: TGTGCCAGTAGTAGGGGAGCGGGAGGTCGATACAATGAGCAGTTCTTC.

V usage is TRBV18 and J usage is TRBJ2-1; maybe TRBD2 (5 bases). Trimming left V 2 bases short and J 8 bases short, with 10 bases between. The germline V gene encodes CDR1 KGHSH and CDR2 LQKENI. The CDR3 loop spans 13 amino acids. In nucleotides, the CDR3 is TGTGCCAGCTCACCAGGGCGGGCAGATGAGCAGTTCTTC. This gives the protein CASSPGRADEQFF.

This sequence joins TRBV19 and TRBJ2-3, with 11 bases identical to TRBD2. CDR3 length: 16 residues. Germline loops: CDR1 LNHDA, CDR2 SQIVND (reference sequence). Losses at the gene ends were 3 bases for V and 4 bases for J; bases not matched to a gene: 6. The CDR3 sequence is CASSMGLAGGSDTQYF. Written as DNA, the CDR3 is TGTGCCAGTAGTATGGGGCTAGCGGGAGGATCAGATACGCAGTATTTT.

The chain joins TRBV24-1 to TRBJ2-3; no clear D gene. CDR3 size: 22 residues. Germline assignment: CDR1 KGHDR and CDR2 SFDVKD. Trimming shortened V by 0 bases and J by 1 base, and 28 bases separated the two germline ends. CDR3 nucleotides: TGTGCCACCAGTGATTTGTTCCAAACCGTGAAATTTCTGTACAGCTGCACAGATACGCAGTATTTT. Translation gives CATSDLFQTVKFLYSCTDTQYF.

This clone has at least ten counts. The chain is built from TRBV4-1 and TRBJ1-1; D is undetermined. CDR3 length: 16 residues. Trimming cost V 3 bases and J 0 bases, with 14 bases left between them. CDR1 and CDR2 from the germline V gene are MGHRA and YSYEKL. This chain's CDR3 is CASSQGRVVLNTEAFF. CDR3 DNA: TGCGCCAGCAGCCAGGGGAGGGTAGTCTTGAACACTGAAGCTTTCTTT.